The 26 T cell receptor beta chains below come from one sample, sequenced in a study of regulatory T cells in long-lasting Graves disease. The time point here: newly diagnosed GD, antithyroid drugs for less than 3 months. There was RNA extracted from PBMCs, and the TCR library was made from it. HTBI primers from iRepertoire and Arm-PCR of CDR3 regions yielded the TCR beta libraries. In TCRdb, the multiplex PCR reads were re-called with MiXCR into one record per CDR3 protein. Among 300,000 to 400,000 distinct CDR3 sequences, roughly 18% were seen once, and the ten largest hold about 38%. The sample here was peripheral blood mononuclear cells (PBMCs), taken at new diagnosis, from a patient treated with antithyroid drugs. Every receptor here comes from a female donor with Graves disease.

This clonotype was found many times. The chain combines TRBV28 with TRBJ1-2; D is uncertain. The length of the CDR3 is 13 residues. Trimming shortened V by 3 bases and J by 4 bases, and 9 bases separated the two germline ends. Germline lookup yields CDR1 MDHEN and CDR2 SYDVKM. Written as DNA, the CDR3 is TGTGCCAGCAGTTTGCCGGGGATCTATGGCTACACCTTC. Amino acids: CASSLPGIYGYTF.

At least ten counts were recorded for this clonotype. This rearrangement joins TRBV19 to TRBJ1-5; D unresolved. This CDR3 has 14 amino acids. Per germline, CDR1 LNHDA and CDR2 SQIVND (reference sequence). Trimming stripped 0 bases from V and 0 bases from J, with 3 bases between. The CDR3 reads CASSIDHSNQPQHF. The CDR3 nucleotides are TGTGCCAGTAGTATAGATCATAGCAATCAGCCCCAGCATTTT. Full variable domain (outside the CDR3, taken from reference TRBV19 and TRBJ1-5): DGGITQSPKYLFRKEGQNVTLSCEQNLNHDAMYWYRQDPGQGLRLIYYSQIVNDFQKGDIAEGYSVSREKKESFPLTVTSAQKNPTAFYLCASSIDHSNQPQHFGDGTRLSIL.

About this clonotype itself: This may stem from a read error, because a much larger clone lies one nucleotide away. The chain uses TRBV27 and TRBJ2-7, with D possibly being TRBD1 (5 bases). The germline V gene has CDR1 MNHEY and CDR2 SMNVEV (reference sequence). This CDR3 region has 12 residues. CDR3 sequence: CASSSGYGERYF. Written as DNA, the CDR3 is TGTGCCAGCAGTTCAGGGTATGGAGAGCGGTACTTC.

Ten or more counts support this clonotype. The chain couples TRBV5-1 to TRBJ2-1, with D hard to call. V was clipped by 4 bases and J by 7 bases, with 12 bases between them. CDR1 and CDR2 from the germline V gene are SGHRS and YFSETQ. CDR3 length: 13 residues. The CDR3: CASSLRPYNEQFF. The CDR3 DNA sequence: TGCGCCAGCAGCCTGAGGCCGTATAATGAGCAGTTCTTC.

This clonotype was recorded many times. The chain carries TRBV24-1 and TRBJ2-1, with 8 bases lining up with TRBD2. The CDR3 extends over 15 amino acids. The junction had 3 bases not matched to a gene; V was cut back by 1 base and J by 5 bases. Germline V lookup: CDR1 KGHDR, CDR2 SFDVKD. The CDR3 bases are TGTGCCACCAGTGATTTAGCGGGAGATCACAATGAGCAGTTCTTC. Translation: CATSDLAGDHNEQFF.

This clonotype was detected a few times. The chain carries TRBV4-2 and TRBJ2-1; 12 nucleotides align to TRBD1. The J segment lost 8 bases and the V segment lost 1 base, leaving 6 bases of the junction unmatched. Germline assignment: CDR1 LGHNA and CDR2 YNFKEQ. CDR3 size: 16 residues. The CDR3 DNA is TGTGCCAGCAGCCAAGCTCCGGGACAGGGGGCGGATGAGCAGTTCTTC. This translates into CASSQAPGQGADEQFF.

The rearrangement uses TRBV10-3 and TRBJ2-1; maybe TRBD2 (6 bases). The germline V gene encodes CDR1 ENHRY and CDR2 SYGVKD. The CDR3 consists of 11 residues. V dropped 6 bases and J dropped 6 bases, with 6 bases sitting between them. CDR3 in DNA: TGTGCCATCAGGACTAGCAATGAGCAGTTCTTC. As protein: CAIRTSNEQFF.

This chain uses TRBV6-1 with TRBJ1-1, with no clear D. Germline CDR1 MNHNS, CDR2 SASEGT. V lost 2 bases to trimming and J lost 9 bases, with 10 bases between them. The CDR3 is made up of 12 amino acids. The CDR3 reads CASSENMFQAFF. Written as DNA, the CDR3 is TGTGCCAGCAGTGAAAATATGTTTCAAGCTTTCTTT.

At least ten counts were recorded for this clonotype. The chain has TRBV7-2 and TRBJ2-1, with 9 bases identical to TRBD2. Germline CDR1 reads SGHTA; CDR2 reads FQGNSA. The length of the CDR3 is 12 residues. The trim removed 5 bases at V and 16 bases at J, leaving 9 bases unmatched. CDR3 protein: CASSPLAGGCFF. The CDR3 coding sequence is TGTGCCAGCAGCCCCCTCGCGGGAGGGTGCTTCTTC.

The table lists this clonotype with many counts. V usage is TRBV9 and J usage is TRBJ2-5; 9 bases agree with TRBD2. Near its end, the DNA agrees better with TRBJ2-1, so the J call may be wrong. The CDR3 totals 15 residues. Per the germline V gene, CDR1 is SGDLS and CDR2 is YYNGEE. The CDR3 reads CASSVVSGSKNEQFF. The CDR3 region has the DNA TGTGCCAGCAGCGTAGTTAGCGGGAGTAAGAATGAGCAGTTCTTC.

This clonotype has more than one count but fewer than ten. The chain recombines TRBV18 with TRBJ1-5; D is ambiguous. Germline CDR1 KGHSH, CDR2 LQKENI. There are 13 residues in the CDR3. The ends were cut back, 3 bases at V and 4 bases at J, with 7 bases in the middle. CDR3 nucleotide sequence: TGTGCCAGCTCACCGGGCGCGAATCAGCCCCAGCATTTT. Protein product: CASSPGANQPQHF.

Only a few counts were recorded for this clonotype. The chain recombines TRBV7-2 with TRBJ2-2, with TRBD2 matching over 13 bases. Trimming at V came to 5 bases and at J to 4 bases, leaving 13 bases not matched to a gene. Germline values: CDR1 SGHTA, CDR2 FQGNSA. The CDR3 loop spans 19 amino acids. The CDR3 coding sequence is TGTGCCAGCAGCCTCCATCCGACTAGCGGGAGGAAGGGCACCGGGGAGCTGTTTTTT. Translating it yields CASSLHPTSGRKGTGELFF.

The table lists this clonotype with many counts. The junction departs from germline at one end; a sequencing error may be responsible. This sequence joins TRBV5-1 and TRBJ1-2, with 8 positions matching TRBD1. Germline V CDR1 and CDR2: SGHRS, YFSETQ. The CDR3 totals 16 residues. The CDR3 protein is CASSPGQGSPGYGYTF. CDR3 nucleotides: TGTGCCAGCAGCCCCGGACAGGGTAGCCCTGGCTATGGCTACACCTTC.

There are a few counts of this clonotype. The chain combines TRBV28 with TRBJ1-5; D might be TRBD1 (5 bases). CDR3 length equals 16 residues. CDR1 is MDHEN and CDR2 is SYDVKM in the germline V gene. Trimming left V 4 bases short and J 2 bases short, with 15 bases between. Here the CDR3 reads CASSSRTLGGNQPQHF. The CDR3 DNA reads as TGTGCCAGCAGTTCTCGGACACTGGGGGGCAATCAGCCCCAGCATTTT.

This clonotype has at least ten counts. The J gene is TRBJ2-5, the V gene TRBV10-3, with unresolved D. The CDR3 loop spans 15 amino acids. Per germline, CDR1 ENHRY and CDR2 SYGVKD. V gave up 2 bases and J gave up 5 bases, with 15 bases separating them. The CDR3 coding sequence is TGTGCCATCAGTGAGGGGTCGGGCACGGAGGAGACCCAGTACTTC. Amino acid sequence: CAISEGSGTEETQYF.

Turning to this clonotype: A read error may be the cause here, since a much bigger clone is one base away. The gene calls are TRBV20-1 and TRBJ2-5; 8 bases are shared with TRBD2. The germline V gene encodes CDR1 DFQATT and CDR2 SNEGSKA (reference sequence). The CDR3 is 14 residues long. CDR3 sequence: CSARGTSGGETQHF. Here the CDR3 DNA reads TGCAGTGCTAGAGGCACTAGCGGAGGAGAGACCCAGCACTTC.

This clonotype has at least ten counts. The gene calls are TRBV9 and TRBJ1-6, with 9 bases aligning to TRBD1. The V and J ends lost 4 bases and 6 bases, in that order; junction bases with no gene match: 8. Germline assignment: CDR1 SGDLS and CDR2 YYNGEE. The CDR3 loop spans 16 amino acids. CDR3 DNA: TGTGCCAGCAGCTTACTCCCGGGACAGGGTAATTCACCCCTCCACTTT. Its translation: CASSLLPGQGNSPLHF.

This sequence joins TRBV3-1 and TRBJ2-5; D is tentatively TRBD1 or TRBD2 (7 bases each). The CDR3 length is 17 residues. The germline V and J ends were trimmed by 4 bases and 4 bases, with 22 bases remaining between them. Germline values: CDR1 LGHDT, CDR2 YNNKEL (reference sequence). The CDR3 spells CASSPDRYRGGSETQYF. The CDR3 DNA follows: TGTGCCAGCAGCCCAGACCGGTACAGGGGAGGGTCAGAGACCCAGTACTTC.

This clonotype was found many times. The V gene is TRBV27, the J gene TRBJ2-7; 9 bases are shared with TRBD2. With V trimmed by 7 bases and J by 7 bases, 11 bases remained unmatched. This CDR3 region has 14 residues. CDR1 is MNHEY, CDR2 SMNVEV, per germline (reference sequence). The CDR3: CASTPQREVGEQYF. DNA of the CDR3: TGTGCCAGCACCCCCCAGCGGGAGGTGGGGGAGCAGTACTTC.

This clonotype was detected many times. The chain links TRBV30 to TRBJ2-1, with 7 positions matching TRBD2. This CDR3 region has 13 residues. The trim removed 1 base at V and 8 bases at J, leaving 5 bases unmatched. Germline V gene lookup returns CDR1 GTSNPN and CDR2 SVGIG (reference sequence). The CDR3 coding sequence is TGTGCCTGGAGTGGCGGGAGTTATGATGAGCAGTTCTTC. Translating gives CAWSGGSYDEQFF.

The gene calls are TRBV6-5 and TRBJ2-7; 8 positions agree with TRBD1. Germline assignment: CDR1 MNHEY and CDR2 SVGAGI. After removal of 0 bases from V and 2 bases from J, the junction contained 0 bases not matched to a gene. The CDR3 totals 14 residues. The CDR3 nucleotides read TGTGCCAGCAGTTACTCGGACAGGGCCTACGAGCAGTACTTC. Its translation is CASSYSDRAYEQYF.

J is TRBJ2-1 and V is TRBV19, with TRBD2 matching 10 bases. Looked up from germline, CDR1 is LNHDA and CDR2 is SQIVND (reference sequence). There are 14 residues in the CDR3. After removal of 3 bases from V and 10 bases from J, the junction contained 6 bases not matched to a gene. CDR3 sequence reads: CASSILAGDREQFF. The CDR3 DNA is TGTGCCAGTAGTATCCTAGCGGGAGACCGCGAGCAGTTCTTC. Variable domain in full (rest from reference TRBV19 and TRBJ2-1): DGGITQSPKYLFRKEGQNVTLSCEQNLNHDAMYWYRQDPGQGLRLIYYSQIVNDFQKGDIAEGYSVSREKKESFPLTVTSAQKNPTAFYLCASSILAGDREQFFGPGTRLTVL.

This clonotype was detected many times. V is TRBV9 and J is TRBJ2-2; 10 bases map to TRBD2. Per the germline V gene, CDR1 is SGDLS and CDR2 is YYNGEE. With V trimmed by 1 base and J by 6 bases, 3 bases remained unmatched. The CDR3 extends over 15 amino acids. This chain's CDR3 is CASSVMGTSAGELFF. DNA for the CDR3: TGTGCCAGCAGCGTAATGGGGACTAGCGCCGGGGAGCTGTTTTTT.

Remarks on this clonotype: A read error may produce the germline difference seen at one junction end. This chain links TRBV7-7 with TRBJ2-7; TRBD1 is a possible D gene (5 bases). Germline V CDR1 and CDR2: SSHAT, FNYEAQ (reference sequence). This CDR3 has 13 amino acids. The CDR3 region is CASSLGFRDEQYF. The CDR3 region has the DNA TGTGCTAGCAGCTTAGGGTTCAGGGACGAGCAGTACTTC.

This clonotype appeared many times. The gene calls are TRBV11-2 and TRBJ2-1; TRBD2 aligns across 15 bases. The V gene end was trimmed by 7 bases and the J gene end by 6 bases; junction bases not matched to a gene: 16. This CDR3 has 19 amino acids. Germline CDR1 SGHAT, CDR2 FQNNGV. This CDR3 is CASIFRTSGRAFGSNEQFF. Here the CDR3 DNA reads TGTGCCAGCATCTTTCGGACTAGCGGGAGGGCCTTCGGGAGCAATGAGCAGTTCTTC.

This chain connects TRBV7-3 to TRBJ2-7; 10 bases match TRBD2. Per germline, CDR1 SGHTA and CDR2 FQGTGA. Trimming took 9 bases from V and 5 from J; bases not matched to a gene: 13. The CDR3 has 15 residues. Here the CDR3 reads CARSPLASGGHEQYF. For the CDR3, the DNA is TGTGCCAGGAGTCCCCTGGCTAGCGGGGGCCACGAGCAGTACTTC.